This TCR beta chain was sequenced during a study of shared clonotypes between healthy human individuals. Findings of the study overall: Shared clonotypes across all four donors exceeded non-shared ones in generation probability.

With regard to this clone: Its antigen remains unknown.

CDR1 is SEHNR and CDR2 is FQNEAQ in the germline V gene (reference sequence). The CDR3 contains 11 residues. Trimming cost V 4 bases and J 5 bases, with 5 bases left between them. Measured with immunoSEQ multiplex PCR; TCRdb has only the in-frame clones, and not every one. The sample consists of a few million clones, 95% of them appearing once. The chain uses TRBV7-9 and TRBJ2-5; the D is unclear. Sequences were obtained from naive CD4+ T cells sorted from blood. Documented subset: CD45RA+ positively selected. This clonotype originated in a man in his late teens or twenties in good health. CDR3 bases: TGTGCCAGCAGCTCGTATGAGACCCAGTACTTC. It specifies CASSSYETQYF.